Each of the 30 T cell receptor beta chains below was sequenced from the same sample in a study of cytomegalovirus exposure and HLA in healthy donors. The PCR used 60 Vbeta and 13 Jbeta primers. Generated by immunoSEQ multiplex PCR, the TCRdb table keeps only in-frame clones and is missing some. Among around 94,000 clones listed, roughly 60% were seen once. The sample taken for sequencing was PBMCs. These receptors came from a human donor in good health.

V usage is TRBV18 and J usage is TRBJ2-1; the D is unclear. The CDR3 runs to 13 residues. Germline V gene lookup returns CDR1 KGHSH and CDR2 LQKENI. V was clipped by 3 bases and J by 8 bases, with 11 bases between them. CDR3 sequence (DNA): TGTGCCAGCTCACCCAACCAGTTCCATGAGCAGTTCTTC. This encodes CASSPNQFHEQFF. The variable domain in full, completed from reference TRBV18 and TRBJ2-1, reads NAGVMQNPRHLVRRRGQEARLRCSPMKGHSHVYWYRQLPEEGLKFMVYLQKENIIDESGMPKERFSAEFPKEGPSILRIQQVVRGDSAAYFCASSPNQFHEQFFGPGTRLTVL.

The chain employs TRBV19 and TRBJ1-4, with D hard to call. CDR1 LNHDA and CDR2 SQIVND come from the germline V gene (reference sequence). Trimming removed 5 bases at V and 8 bases at J, with 6 bases between. This CDR3 comprises 11 residues. The CDR3 DNA reads TGTGCCAGTAGTTCCGGGGAAAAACTGTTTTTT. Encoded protein: CASSSGEKLFF. The entire variable domain, with the rest obtained from reference TRBV19 and TRBJ1-4, is as follows: DGGITQSPKYLFRKEGQNVTLSCEQNLNHDAMYWYRQDPGQGLRLIYYSQIVNDFQKGDIAEGYSVSREKKESFPLTVTSAQKNPTAFYLCASSSGEKLFFGSGTQLSVL.

The genes are TRBV11-2 and TRBJ1-2; D not certain. Germline assignment: CDR1 SGHAT and CDR2 FQNNGV. This CDR3 is built from 15 residues. The ends were cut back, 5 bases at V and 3 bases at J, with 16 bases in the middle. The CDR3 sequence is CASSRGRDWDYGYTF. The CDR3 DNA reads TGTGCCAGCAGCCGTGGGAGGGATTGGGACTATGGCTACACCTTC.

In its sample, this clone was seen a few times. This chain connects TRBV10-1 to TRBJ2-2, with TRBD1 matching over 10 bases. The CDR3 extends over 14 amino acids. V gave up 4 bases and J gave up 4 bases; unmatched junction bases: 0. Germline V gene data show CDR1 as WNHNN and CDR2 as SYGVQD (reference sequence). The CDR3 DNA sequence: TGCGCCAGCAGTGGACAGGGGGCCACCGGGGAGCTGTTTTTT. Amino acids: CASSGQGATGELFF.

The chain carries TRBV4-2 and TRBJ2-1, with 12 bases matching TRBD2. The CDR3 consists of 16 residues. Germline V gene data show CDR1 as LGHNA and CDR2 as YNFKEQ. The V and J ends lost 2 bases and 4 bases, in that order; junction bases with no gene match: 3. This chain's CDR3 is CASSQTGTSGYNEQFF. The CDR3 DNA reads TGTGCCAGCAGCCAAACCGGGACTAGCGGGTACAATGAGCAGTTCTTC.

The gene calls are TRBV4-2 and TRBJ2-2, with D maybe TRBD1 (5 bases). The V gene lost 7 bases and the J gene lost 1 base, with 13 bases spanning the gap. This CDR3 is built from 15 residues. From germline, CDR1 is LGHNA and CDR2 YNFKEQ. The CDR3 DNA follows: TGTGCCAGCACCCGCGACAGATGGAACACCGGGGAGCTGTTTTTT. Residues: CASTRDRWNTGELFF.

Notes on this clone: Germline is not matched at one junction end, which may reflect a read error. The CDR3 sequence: CTSSVGILRWETQYF. The CDR3 DNA follows: TGTACCAGCAGCGTAGGAATTTTGAGGTGGGAGACCCAGTACTTC. The chain links TRBV9 to TRBJ2-5; D gene uncertain. This CDR3 region has 15 residues. Per the germline V gene, CDR1 is SGDLS and CDR2 is YYNGEE.

This clone was seen only a few times. V usage is TRBV2 and J usage is TRBJ2-1, with a tentative D call TRBD2 (6 bases). The V end lost 6 bases, the J end lost 0 bases, and 12 bases lay between the germline ends. This CDR3 region has 15 residues. Germline CDR1 SNHLY, CDR2 FYNNEI. CDR3 region: CASRATRTSYNEQFF. In nucleotides, the CDR3 is TGTGCCAGCAGAGCGACTAGGACCTCCTACAATGAGCAGTTCTTC. Using reference TRBV2 and TRBJ2-1 for the parts outside the CDR3, the full variable domain is EPEVTQTPSHQVTQMGQEVILRCVPISNHLYFYWYRQILGQKVEFLVSFYNNEISEKSEIFDDQFSVERPDGSNFTLKIRSTKLEDSAMYFCASRATRTSYNEQFFGPGTRLTVL.

The chain couples TRBV7-6 to TRBJ2-7, with no clear D. Germline V gives CDR1 SGHVS, CDR2 FNYEAQ. The CDR3 contains 15 residues. V lost 1 base, J lost 2 bases, and 12 bases lay in between. The CDR3 DNA follows: TGTGCCAGCAGCTTAGGGAGCTTTTCACCCTACGAGCAGTACTTC. This translates into CASSLGSFSPYEQYF.

There are a few counts of this clone. The genes are TRBV2 and TRBJ1-4; tentative D call: TRBD1 (5 bases). CDR3 length: 14 amino acids. Germline V gene data show CDR1 as SNHLY and CDR2 as FYNNEI. The ends were cut back, 3 bases at V and 6 bases at J, with 11 bases in the middle. DNA for the CDR3: TGTGCCAGCAGTGATCGGGGGGTTGATGAAAAACTGTTTTTT. As protein: CASSDRGVDEKLFF.

This clone was found once. This sequence joins TRBV5-4 and TRBJ2-3; 7 bases are a match to TRBD2. The trim removed 1 base at V and 3 bases at J, leaving 5 bases unmatched. The CDR3 consists of 15 residues. In germline, CDR1 is SGHNT, CDR2 YYREEE (reference sequence). CDR3 coding DNA: TGTGCCAGCAGCTTGTTAGGCGGGAGAACAGATACGCAGTATTTT. This sequence encodes CASSLLGGRTDTQYF.

This clone turned up a few times. The sample carries other DNA sequences with the same CDR3. The chain recombines TRBV28 with TRBJ1-5; 7 bases line up with TRBD1. Germline CDR1 and CDR2: MDHEN and SYDVKM. The V and J ends lost 2 bases and 7 bases, in that order; junction bases with no gene match: 5. The CDR3 loop spans 14 amino acids. The CDR3 region is CASSLTGATQPQHF. As DNA, the CDR3 is TGTGCCAGCAGTTTAACAGGGGCGACGCAGCCCCAGCATTTT.

The rearrangement joins TRBV28 to TRBJ1-5; tentative D call: TRBD1 (5 bases). Germline V gives CDR1 MDHEN, CDR2 SYDVKM. The CDR3 extends over 15 amino acids. The germline V and J ends were trimmed by 3 bases and 2 bases, with 11 bases remaining between them. In DNA, the CDR3 is TGTGCCAGCAGTTTCCGCGGGGCGGGCAATCAGCCCCAGCATTTT. Amino acids: CASSFRGAGNQPQHF.

The chain links TRBV30 to TRBJ1-5; D call uncertain. The CDR3 totals 16 residues. The germline V and J ends were trimmed by 0 bases and 2 bases, with 14 bases remaining between them. Germline loops: CDR1 GTSNPN, CDR2 SVGIG (reference sequence). The CDR3: CAWSVRGPRGNQPQHF. The CDR3 DNA reads TGTGCCTGGAGTGTACGAGGCCCCCGGGGCAATCAGCCCCAGCATTTT.

V gene TRBV2 combines with J gene TRBJ1-1; TRBD1 agrees at 7 bases. The germline CDR1 and CDR2 sequences are SNHLY and FYNNEI. The CDR3 loop spans 15 amino acids. V shed 1 base and J 3 bases; nucleotides not matched to a gene: 5. The CDR3 bases are TGTGCCAGCAGTGAAGGGAGAGGGGGCTACACTGAAGCTTTCTTT. The encoded protein is CASSEGRGGYTEAFF.

This chain links TRBV9 with TRBJ2-1, with 9 bases identical to TRBD2. J lost 6 bases, V lost 4 bases, and 11 bases had no gene match. CDR1 and CDR2 (germline): SGDLS, YYNGEE. CDR3 length equals 16 residues. This CDR3 reads CASSPLAGFLSNEQFF. CDR3 coding DNA: TGTGCCAGCAGCCCACTAGCGGGTTTTCTCTCCAATGAGCAGTTCTTC.

This clone is large (0.1 to 1%). The rearrangement links TRBV4-2 to TRBJ2-1; 8 nucleotides line up with TRBD2. From germline, CDR1 is LGHNA and CDR2 YNFKEQ. The V and J ends lost 8 bases and 4 bases, in that order; junction bases with no gene match: 4. The CDR3 consists of 13 residues. Here the CDR3 DNA reads TGTGCCAGCCGGCGGGGGGCTTACAATGAGCAGTTCTTC. Residues: CASRRGAYNEQFF.

This sequence joins TRBV19 and TRBJ2-7, with 9 bases fitting TRBD1. V was pared by 5 bases and J by 3 bases, with 2 bases of the junction left unmatched. Germline V lookup: CDR1 LNHDA, CDR2 SQIVND (reference sequence). The CDR3 is made up of 13 amino acids. CDR3 sequence: CASSRDRVYEQYF. The CDR3 DNA is TGTGCCAGTAGTCGGGACAGGGTCTACGAGCAGTACTTC.

This clone was seen a handful of times. The chain has TRBV14 and TRBJ2-3; the match to TRBD2 covers 10 bases. With V trimmed by 1 base and J by 3 bases, 7 bases remained unmatched. The germline CDR1 and CDR2 sequences are SGHDN and FVKESK. This CDR3 region has 17 residues. The CDR3 sequence is CASSQGRSSGRTDTQYF. The CDR3 DNA reads TGTGCCAGCAGCCAAGGTCGGTCTAGCGGGAGAACAGATACGCAGTATTTT.

The rearrangement uses TRBV5-4 and TRBJ1-1, with a tentative D call TRBD1 (5 bases). The CDR3 runs to 14 residues. Trimming took 4 bases from V and 5 from J, leaving 15 bases between them. In germline, CDR1 is SGHNT, CDR2 YYREEE (reference sequence). The CDR3 bases are TGTGCCAGCAGCCCTGGGGGGTGGGAGACTGAAGCTTTCTTT. This sequence encodes CASSPGGWETEAFF.

CDR3 protein: CASSEALRDRYNEQFF. CDR3 bases: TGTGCCAGCAGTGAAGCGCTTAGGGACAGGTACAATGAGCAGTTCTTC. The chain couples TRBV2 to TRBJ2-1, with 8 bases matching TRBD1. The CDR3 is 16 amino acids. CDR1 is SNHLY and CDR2 is FYNNEI in the germline V gene. Trimming took 0 bases from V and 4 from J; bases not matched to a gene: 5.

The genes are TRBV4-1 and TRBJ1-5; 7 nucleotides line up with TRBD1. Germline V lookup: CDR1 MGHRA, CDR2 YSYEKL. This CDR3 spans 15 amino acids. The V gene end was trimmed by 1 base and the J gene end by 6 bases; junction bases not matched to a gene: 6. The CDR3 here is CASSQVDRTGQPQHF. The CDR3 nucleotides read TGCGCCAGCAGCCAAGTGGACAGGACCGGTCAGCCCCAGCATTTT.

Only a few counts were recorded for this clone. The genes are TRBV30 and TRBJ2-7, with a possible D match to TRBD1 (5 bases). The CDR3 sequence is 13 residues long. Per germline, CDR1 GTSNPN and CDR2 SVGIG (reference sequence). V lost 1 base and J lost 5, with 12 bases in between. The CDR3 DNA sequence: TGTGCCTGGAGTGGGGCAGGGTGGAACGAGCAGTACTTC. It translates to CAWSGAGWNEQYF.

V gene TRBV28 combines with J gene TRBJ1-4; D is unresolved. This CDR3 is built from 13 residues. CDR1 and CDR2 (germline): MDHEN, SYDVKM. The germline V and J ends were trimmed by 9 bases and 5 bases, with 13 bases remaining between them. CDR3 in amino acids: CASTPVLNEKLFF. The CDR3 DNA reads as TGTGCCAGTACCCCGGTCCTGAATGAAAAACTGTTTTTT.

This chain uses TRBV4-1 with TRBJ2-7, with 9 bases lining up with TRBD2. The CDR3 extends over 14 amino acids. After removal of 1 base from V and 3 bases from J, the junction contained 1 base not matched to a gene. CDR1 and CDR2 from the germline V gene are MGHRA and YSYEKL. The chain's CDR3 is CASSQGGGGYEQYF. The CDR3 DNA is TGCGCCAGCAGCCAAGGCGGGGGGGGCTACGAGCAGTACTTC.

The rearrangement links TRBV6-6 to TRBJ2-7, with D maybe TRBD2 (6 bases). CDR1 MNHNY and CDR2 SVGAGI come from the germline V gene (reference sequence). The CDR3 covers 13 residues. Trimming stripped 0 bases from V and 6 bases from J, with 9 bases between. The CDR3 sequence is CASSYSGLGEQYF. As DNA, the CDR3 is TGTGCCAGCAGTTACTCGGGACTCGGCGAGCAGTACTTC.

This clone was picked up a small number of times. The chain combines TRBV30 with TRBJ1-4, with D possibly being TRBD1 (5 bases). This CDR3 is 13 amino acids long. The germline gives CDR1 GTSNPN, CDR2 SVGIG (reference sequence). The CDR3 DNA reads as TGTGCGACGGGAGGGGCGGGGGATGAAAAACTGTTTTTT. It encodes CATGGAGDEKLFF.

This clone was seen a handful of times. V is TRBV6-1 and J is TRBJ2-7, with D possibly TRBD2 on 6 matching bases. V was trimmed by 6 bases and J by 0 bases, leaving 12 bases between them. The CDR3 has 14 amino acids. The germline gives CDR1 MNHNS, CDR2 SASEGT. The chain's CDR3 is CASRGAGPSYEQYF. CDR3 nucleotides: TGTGCCAGCAGAGGGGCGGGACCCTCCTACGAGCAGTACTTC.

The chain links TRBV7-8 to TRBJ2-3; D is unresolved. Germline values: CDR1 SGHVS, CDR2 FQNEAQ. V lost 7 bases and J 3 bases, leaving 17 bases between the germline ends. This CDR3 region has 15 residues. The CDR3 is CASTPAGWKTDTQYF. The CDR3 nucleotides are TGTGCCAGCACCCCGGCCGGGTGGAAAACAGATACGCAGTATTTT.

The chain uses TRBV30 and TRBJ2-5; maybe TRBD2 (6 bases). The CDR3 has 15 amino acids. V was clipped by 4 bases and J by 1 base, with 16 bases between them. Germline V gene sequence: CDR1 GTSNPN, CDR2 SVGIG (reference sequence). For the CDR3, the DNA is TGTGCCTGGAAGGAGTTGGCGGGGTTCCAAGAGACCCAGTACTTC. The encoded protein is CAWKELAGFQETQYF.